The rows below give T cell receptor beta chains drawn from one sample of a study of technical replicates of blood from several donors. Measured with immunoSEQ multiplex PCR; TCRdb has only the in-frame clones, and not every one. The sample shows more than 90,000 clones, about 95% of them seen only once. Input material: T cells isolated from PBMCs. Receptor source: a human donor in good health. CDR3s include the opening cysteine and the closing phenylalanine or tryptophan. D genes are given only for firm matches. Size values are once, few and many counts, or a class for expanded clones, and some rows have none.

D gene	V gene	J gene	CDR3 length	clone size	CDR3 DNA	CDR3 protein
-	TRBV11-2	TRBJ1-1	14	-	TGTGCCAGCAGCTTAGTCGGTAAGAACACTGAAGCTTTCTTT	CASSLVGKNTEAFF
TRBD2	TRBV9	TRBJ2-3	15	-	TGTGCCAGCAGCTTAGGCGGGAGGACCACAGATACGCAGTATTTT	CASSLGGRTTDTQYF
-	TRBV18	TRBJ2-7	13	-	TGTGCCAGCTCACCCTCAGGGGGGTACGAGCAGTACTTC	CASSPSGGYEQYF
-	TRBV10-3	TRBJ1-3	15	-	TGTGCCATCAGTGAGGGGGGACTAAAAGGAAACACCATATATTTT	CAISEGGLKGNTIYF
TRBD1	TRBV2	TRBJ2-5	15	-	TGTGCCAGCACCCTAGGACAGGGCTTCGAAGAGACCCAGTACTTC	CASTLGQGFEETQYF
-	TRBV11-3	TRBJ2-7	17	-	TGTGCCAGCAGCTTAGGTCTGGCGGGACTCTTAGAGTACGAGCAGTACTTC	CASSLGLAGLLEYEQYF
TRBD2	TRBV11-2	TRBJ2-7	15	-	TGTGCCAGCAGCATCAAGACTAGCGGGGAATACGAGCAGTACTTC	CASSIKTSGEYEQYF
-	TRBV28	TRBJ2-7	14	-	TGTGCCAGCCGAGGACTGCTTAGTCCCCACGAGCAGTACTTC	CASRGLLSPHEQYF
TRBD2	TRBV27	TRBJ2-7	13	-	TGTGCCAGCAGTCTCGGGGTGGGGACTAGTCAGTACTTC	CASSLGVGTSQYF
-	TRBV5-1	TRBJ1-4	15	few	TGCGCCAGCAGCTGGAGAGGACAAGGCCTTGAAAAACTGTTTTTT	CASSWRGQGLEKLFF
-	TRBV9	TRBJ1-2	14	-	TGTGCCAGCAGCGTAGAGTGGACAAGTTATGGCTACACCTTC	CASSVEWTSYGYTF
-	TRBV10-1	TRBJ2-4	15	-	TGCGCCAGCAGTGAGTCGACTCAAGGGGTAGACATTCAGTACTTC	CASSESTQGVDIQYF
-	TRBV6-5	TRBJ2-7	13	-	TGTGCCAGCAGTTATGCCGGGACCTACGAGCAGTACTTC	CASSYAGTYEQYF
-	TRBV7-9	TRBJ2-2	14	once	TGTGCCAGCAGCCACGGACAGAACACCGGGGAGCTGTTTTTT	CASSHGQNTGELFF
TRBD2	TRBV11-3	TRBJ2-7	15	-	TGTGCCAGCAGCTTCAGACTAGCGGGCTCTTACGAGCAGTACTTC	CASSFRLAGSYEQYF
TRBD2	TRBV9	TRBJ2-7	14	-	TGTGCCAGCAGCGTGAGCGGGAGTTGGAACGAGCAGTACTTC	CASSVSGSWNEQYF